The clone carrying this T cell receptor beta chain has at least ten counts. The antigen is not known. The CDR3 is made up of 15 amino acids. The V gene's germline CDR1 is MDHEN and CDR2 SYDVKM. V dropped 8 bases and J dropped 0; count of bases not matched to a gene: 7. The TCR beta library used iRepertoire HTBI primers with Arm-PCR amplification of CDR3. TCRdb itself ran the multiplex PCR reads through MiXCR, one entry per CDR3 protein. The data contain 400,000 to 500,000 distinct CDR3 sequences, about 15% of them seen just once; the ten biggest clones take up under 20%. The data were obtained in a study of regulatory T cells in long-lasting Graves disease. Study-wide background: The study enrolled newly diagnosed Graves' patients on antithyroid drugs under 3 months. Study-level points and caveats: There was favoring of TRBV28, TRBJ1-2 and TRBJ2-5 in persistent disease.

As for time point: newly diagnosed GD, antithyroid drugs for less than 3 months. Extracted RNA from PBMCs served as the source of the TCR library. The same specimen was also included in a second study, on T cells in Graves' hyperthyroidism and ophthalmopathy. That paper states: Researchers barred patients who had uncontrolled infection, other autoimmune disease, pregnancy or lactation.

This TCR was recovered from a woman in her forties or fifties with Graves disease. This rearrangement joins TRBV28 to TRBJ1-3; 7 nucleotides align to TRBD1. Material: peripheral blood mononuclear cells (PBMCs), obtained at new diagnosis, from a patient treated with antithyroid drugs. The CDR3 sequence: CASWDRTSSGNTIYF. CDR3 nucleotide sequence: TGTGCCAGCTGGGACAGAACGAGCTCTGGAAACACCATATATTTT.